A selection of T cell receptor beta chains follows, all from one sample in a study of response to subunit inactivated influenza vaccine. TCRdb re-derived calls from the RT-PCR reads in MiXCR, one entry per CDR3 protein. The sample holds hundreds of thousands of distinct CDR3 sequences, 15% to 20% seen once. The sample in question was CD4+ T cells sorted from PBMCs, obtained 23 to 25 months after vaccination. The receptor source for this set is a man aged 50 to 69 who received an inactivated influenza vaccine. CDR3s include the opening cysteine and the closing phenylalanine or tryptophan. The size of a clone is reported for some rows only, either as once, few or many, or as a class for expanded clones.

abundance	j_gene	v_gene	CDR3aa
few	TRBJ2-1	TRBV20-1	CSATDPGLAEHEQFF
-	TRBJ2-7	TRBV14	CASSAGYYEQYF
many	TRBJ1-1	TRBV12-3/TRBV12-4	CATIQWGLNTEAFF
-	TRBJ2-1	TRBV5-1	CASSNGQGADEQFF
-	TRBJ1-2	TRBV24-1	CATSGETFNGYTF
-	TRBJ2-1	TRBV28	CASLSQGRHRNEQFF
-	TRBJ2-7	TRBV6-2/TRBV6-3	CASGGGSSSYEQYF
few	TRBJ1-2	TRBV5-1	CASSLKGDGYTF
-	TRBJ2-5	TRBV20-1	CSASGGHHLETQYF
few	TRBJ2-5	TRBV4-3	CASSQDYNVRETQYF
few	TRBJ2-3	TRBV7-9	CASSLLAEPSTDTQYF
-	TRBJ2-5	TRBV7-2	CASSLAGASNAQYF
-	TRBJ2-3	TRBV11-2	CASSLAGTSVLRSQYF
few	TRBJ2-7	TRBV2	CASSEGATGGYEQYF
-	TRBJ1-2	TRBV11-2	CASSLERTGTGYTF
-	TRBJ2-1	TRBV6-4	CASSDSSGLAGGRSYNEQFF
few	TRBJ2-4	TRBV28	CASSGPGDRKNIQYF
few	TRBJ1-2	TRBV7-9	CASSFLTPASYTF
-	TRBJ1-1	TRBV25-1	CASSVSGNTEAFF
few	TRBJ2-5	TRBV11-2	CASTVGTGGETQYF
-	TRBJ1-2	TRBV15	CATSRGGQYYGYTF
few	TRBJ1-1	TRBV7-2	CASSLEFGSRTEAFF
-	TRBJ1-1	TRBV6-1	CASSPGTGGSLTEAFF
many	TRBJ2-2	TRBV12-3/TRBV12-4	CASSSGTAGRELFF
few	TRBJ2-5	TRBV29-1	CSVDTQGRTQYF
-	TRBJ2-1	TRBV20-1	CSHRESSYNEQFF
few	TRBJ2-7	TRBV7-2	CASSLGGSRSEQYF
-	TRBJ2-7	TRBV6-5	CASSYSITDYEQYF
few	TRBJ1-4	TRBV12-3/TRBV12-4	CASSSRRFEKLFF
-	TRBJ2-1	TRBV7-6	CASSLSLRSGGLVFF
few	TRBJ2-4	TRBV4-3	CASSPELGTAKNIQYF
many	TRBJ2-3	TRBV5-5	CASSFVPGTHTDTQYF
once	TRBJ2-5	TRBV5-1	CASKQGYQETQYF
few	TRBJ2-5	TRBV6-1	CASSPTSGGETQYF
-	TRBJ2-3	TRBV7-7	CASSLGISTDTQYF
-	TRBJ2-1	TRBV5-6	CASSLYGRARYNEQFF
-	TRBJ2-1	TRBV20-1	CSAKPSRGVYNEQFF
-	TRBJ2-3	TRBV20-1	CSAEEGTDTQYF
-	TRBJ2-5	TRBV10-3	CAISADRVGTQYF
few	TRBJ2-1	TRBV20-1	CSAQELAGVGEQFF
-	TRBJ2-1	TRBV15	CATSRGLAGYNEQFF
-	TRBJ1-6	TRBV4-2	CASSQERRSSPLHF
-	TRBJ2-3	TRBV7-7	CASSPTGVDTQYF
-	TRBJ2-3	TRBV7-9	CASSLGAGMVPDTQYF
-	TRBJ2-3	TRBV20-1	CSAPHGTTDTQYF
few	TRBJ1-5	TRBV6-1	CASSLPGLGNQPQHF
few	TRBJ2-3	TRBV5-1	CASRAEVTDTQYF
many	TRBJ2-5	TRBV5-1	CASSLEYQETQYF
many	TRBJ1-3	TRBV5-1	CASSLAELPSGNTIYF
few	TRBJ1-1	TRBV6-5	CASSYSDRGQGTEAFF
-	TRBJ1-1	TRBV4-2	CASSQEGTANTEAFF
few	TRBJ1-2	TRBV6-6	CASSSRDSYGYTF
-	TRBJ1-2	TRBV20-1	CSAPQVGRNYGYTF